One and the same sample provided the 18 T cell receptor beta chains below, sequenced in a study of T cell repertoires in cytomegalovirus infection (dated by TCRdb to between 2018 and 2021). TCRdb names Illumina HiSeq 1500 as the instrument used. TCRdb applied fastp at Q25 and MiXCR to the public reads, then kept only in-frame beta chains. CDR3 protein sequences are deduplicated, and each keeps its most common genes and DNA. The sample includes 250,000 to 350,000 distinct CDR3 sequences, with roughly 24% observed a single time. Jointly, the top ten make up roughly 14% of the sample. Material for sequencing was PBMCs. The origin of the receptors is a human donor in good health (CMV status not recorded). Some clones in this sample may be carry-over from other donors' samples.

The chain couples TRBV5-6 to TRBJ2-5; TRBD1 matches 7 bases. Germline V CDR1 and CDR2: SGHDT, YYEEEE. The trim removed 4 bases at V and 4 bases at J, leaving 7 bases unmatched. The length of the CDR3 is 14 residues. In DNA, the CDR3 is TGTGCCAGCAGCATCGAAGGGGGCGGAGAGACCCAGTACTTC. As protein: CASSIEGGGETQYF.

This clonotype has a single count. A much larger clone differs from this one at a single base, so this may be a read error. The chain combines TRBV7-2 with TRBJ2-7; TRBD2 aligns across 7 bases. CDR1 is SGHTA, CDR2 FQGNSA, per germline. V was pared by 3 bases and J by 5 bases, with 10 bases of the junction left unmatched. The CDR3 is 15 amino acids. Here the CDR3 reads CASSFSGTNSNEQYF. The DNA for the CDR3 is TGTGCCAGCAGCTTCTCCGGGACTAACAGTAACGAGCAGTACTTC.

In this sample, this clonotype turned up a few times. V and J are TRBV12-3 or TRBV12-4 and TRBJ2-1; D gene ambiguous. The CDR3 covers 13 residues. Trimming pared 5 bases from V and 4 bases from J, leaving 9 bases between. CDR3 DNA: TGTGCCAGCAGTCAGACACTGTACAATGAGCAGTTCTTC. Translation gives CASSQTLYNEQFF.

The rearrangement joins TRBV2 to TRBJ1-1; D is perhaps TRBD1 (6 bases). This CDR3 has 14 amino acids. Germline CDR1 reads SNHLY; CDR2 reads FYNNEI. With 6 bases removed from V and 1 base from J, the gap between germline ends came to 12 bases. The CDR3 sequence: CASRRRGENTEAFF. Here the CDR3 DNA reads TGTGCCAGCAGGAGGAGGGGGGAGAACACTGAAGCTTTCTTT.

V usage is TRBV7-2 and J usage is TRBJ2-1; D is unresolved. Germline CDR1 is SGHTA and CDR2 is FQGNSA. The CDR3 is 14 residues long. V gave up 4 bases and J gave up 2 bases, with 9 bases separating them. The CDR3 nucleotides are TGTGCCAGCAGCTCGGCTAACACCTACAATGAGCAGTTCTTC. The encoded protein is CASSSANTYNEQFF.

This clonotype was seen repeatedly, ten times or more. This chain links TRBV7-2 with TRBJ2-7, with TRBD1 matching 12 bases. The germline V gene has CDR1 SGHTA and CDR2 FQGNSA. CDR3 length equals 15 residues. J was trimmed by 4 bases and V by 1 base; bases with no gene match: 2. The CDR3 loop is CASSLGGQGAYEQYF. The CDR3 DNA reads TGTGCCAGCAGCTTAGGGGGACAGGGGGCTTACGAGCAGTACTTC.

The genes are TRBV6-5 and TRBJ2-5, with 8 positions matching TRBD1. Germline CDR1 is MNHEY and CDR2 is SVGAGI. The CDR3 totals 15 residues. The V gene end was trimmed by 6 bases and the J gene end by 4 bases; junction bases not matched to a gene: 10. The CDR3 region is CASRPYVTGGETQYF. The CDR3 DNA sequence: TGTGCCAGCAGACCCTATGTCACAGGGGGAGAGACCCAGTACTTC.

This chain connects TRBV12-3 or TRBV12-4 to TRBJ2-2, with D tentatively TRBD1 (5 bases). The length of the CDR3 is 14 residues. V gave up 5 bases and J gave up 4 bases, with 11 bases separating them. CDR3 region: CASSPGQATGELFF. The CDR3 nucleotides are TGTGCCAGCAGTCCCGGACAAGCCACCGGGGAGCTGTTTTTT.

The table lists this clonotype with a few counts. The genes are TRBV2 and TRBJ1-4, with a possible D match to TRBD1 (6 bases). Trimming removed 6 bases at V and 0 bases at J, with 11 bases between. The germline V gene has CDR1 SNHLY and CDR2 FYNNEI. The CDR3 spans 15 residues. The CDR3 nucleotides read TGTGCCAGCAGGGGGACATCCGCAACTAATGAAAAACTGTTTTTT. Protein: CASRGTSATNEKLFF.

The rearrangement joins TRBV28 to TRBJ2-7, with TRBD1 matching 9 bases. The V and J ends lost 5 bases and 4 bases, in that order; junction bases with no gene match: 9. The CDR3 runs to 15 residues. The germline gives CDR1 MDHEN, CDR2 SYDVKM. The chain's CDR3 is CASSASGTGSYEQYF. CDR3 DNA sequence: TGTGCCAGCAGTGCCTCCGGGACAGGGTCTTACGAGCAGTACTTC.

The J gene is TRBJ2-7, the V gene TRBV28; D is tentatively TRBD1 or TRBD2 (5 bases each). The CDR3 covers 16 residues. Germline V gives CDR1 MDHEN, CDR2 SYDVKM. Trimming took 3 bases from V and 2 from J, leaving 17 bases between them. As DNA, the CDR3 is TGTGCCAGCAGTTTTTACGGACACGGGCGGGCCTACGAGCAGTACTTC. Its translation is CASSFYGHGRAYEQYF.

The chain combines TRBV20-1 with TRBJ2-7; tentative D call: TRBD1 (5 bases). Germline-derived CDR1 and CDR2 are DFQATT and SNEGSKA (reference sequence). The CDR3 runs to 14 residues. Deletions cut 6 bases from V and 6 bases from J, with 21 bases between. Written as DNA, the CDR3 is TGCAGTGCGAGCGCTTTGAGCAAGGGGTTCGAGCAGTACTTC. Amino acid sequence: CSASALSKGFEQYF.

This rearrangement joins TRBV7-2 to TRBJ2-3, with a weak D call TRBD2 (5 bases). Germline lookup yields CDR1 SGHTA and CDR2 FQGNSA. CDR3 length equals 13 residues. Trimming stripped 11 bases from V and 4 bases from J, with 16 bases between. Here the CDR3 DNA reads TGTGCCGTCGAACGGGGAACCCCAGATACGCAGTATTTT. It specifies CAVERGTPDTQYF. The full variable domain, with the rest looked up from reference TRBV7-2 and TRBJ2-3, is GAGVSQSPSNKVTEKGKDVELRCDPISGHTALYWYRQSLGQGLEFLIYFQGNSAPDKSGLPSDRFSAERTGGSVSTLTIQRTQQEDSAVYLCAVERGTPDTQYFGPGTRLTVL.

V gene TRBV10-3 combines with J gene TRBJ1-2; D unresolved. In germline, CDR1 is ENHRY, CDR2 SYGVKD. The length of the CDR3 is 13 residues. The V gene lost 0 bases and the J gene lost 4 bases, with 6 bases spanning the gap. CDR3 protein: CAISESGFYGYTF. The CDR3 DNA is TGTGCCATCAGTGAGTCGGGTTTCTATGGCTACACCTTC.

In its sample, this clonotype was seen a few times. The chain couples TRBV7-2 to TRBJ2-5; the match to TRBD2 covers 11 bases. CDR1 is SGHTA, CDR2 FQGNSA, per germline. J was trimmed by 0 bases and V by 5 bases; bases with no gene match: 5. The CDR3 runs 16 residues. CDR3 sequence: CASSGTSGTYQETQYF. The CDR3 coding sequence is TGTGCCAGCAGCGGGACTAGCGGAACCTACCAAGAGACCCAGTACTTC.

J is TRBJ2-5 and V is TRBV28; 8 bases match TRBD2. The V and J ends lost 7 bases and 3 bases, in that order; junction bases with no gene match: 10. The CDR3 length is 15 residues. Germline CDR1 MDHEN, CDR2 SYDVKM. The CDR3 region has the DNA TGTGCCAGCACTGCGAGCGGGGGTAGTAAAGAGACCCAGTACTTC. Translating gives CASTASGGSKETQYF.

This clonotype has a count of ten or more. The chain uses TRBV7-8 and TRBJ1-5; TRBD1 matches at 7 bases. Germline-derived CDR1 and CDR2 are SGHVS and FQNEAQ. Losses at the gene ends were 4 bases for V and 3 bases for J; bases not matched to a gene: 9. The CDR3 runs to 16 residues. CDR3 in amino acids: CASSSDRDSTNQPQHF. The CDR3 region has the DNA TGTGCCAGCAGCTCAGACCGGGACAGCACCAATCAGCCCCAGCATTTT.

The rearrangement uses TRBV11-2 and TRBJ1-3, with D hard to call. Trimming shortened V by 6 bases and J by 3 bases, and 9 bases separated the two germline ends. From germline, CDR1 is SGHAT and CDR2 FQNNGV. CDR3 size: 13 residues. The CDR3 nucleotides read TGTGCCAGCAGTGTTTCAGATGGAAACACCATATATTTT. Translated, it gives CASSVSDGNTIYF.